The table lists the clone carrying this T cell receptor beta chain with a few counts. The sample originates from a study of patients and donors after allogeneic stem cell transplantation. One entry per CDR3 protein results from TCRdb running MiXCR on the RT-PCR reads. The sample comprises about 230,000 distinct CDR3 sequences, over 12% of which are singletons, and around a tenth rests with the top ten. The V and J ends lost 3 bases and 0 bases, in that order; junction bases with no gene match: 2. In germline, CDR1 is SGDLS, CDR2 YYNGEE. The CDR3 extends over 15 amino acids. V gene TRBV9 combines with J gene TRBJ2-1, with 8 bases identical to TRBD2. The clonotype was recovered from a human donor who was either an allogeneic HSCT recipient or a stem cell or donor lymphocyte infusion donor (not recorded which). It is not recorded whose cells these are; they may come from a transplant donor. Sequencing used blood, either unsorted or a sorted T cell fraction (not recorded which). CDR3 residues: CASSASGSSYNEQFF. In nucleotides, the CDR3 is TGTGCCAGCAGCGCCAGCGGGAGCTCCTACAATGAGCAGTTCTTC.